This TCR beta chain came from a study of blood T cells in healthy people across ages. Whole-study results and caveats: Naive CD4+ cells and diversity were both higher in long-lived donors than in aged donors. Unsorted PBMCs ruled out conclusive naive versus antigen-experienced comparison. TCR beta diversity per million T cells fell roughly linearly with age.

Using a J-beta primer mix together with a sample-barcoded 5' primer, a second PCR was run for about 6 to 12 cycles. Each CDR3 protein gets one entry after TCRdb re-called the 5' RACE reads with MiXCR. The data contain around 1,800,000 distinct CDR3 sequences, about two fifths of them singletons. Turning to this clonotype: The antigen remains undetermined.

The donors, all healthy, were Caucasians living in Russia, aged roughly 6 to 100. V lost 8 bases and J lost 0, with 11 bases in between. The CDR3 runs to 14 residues. Germline-derived CDR1 and CDR2 are MDHEN and SYDVKM. This rearrangement joins TRBV28 to TRBJ2-4; D is tentatively TRBD1 or TRBD2 (6 bases each). This sequence originates from a human donor in good health. Source material: blood. CDR3 sequence (DNA): TGTGCCAGCCTGGGGGGCGCAGCCAAAAACATTCAGTACTTC. It is translated as CASLGGAAKNIQYF.